Sequencing of this TCR beta chain was carried out in a study of blood T cell repertoires in COVID-19. The wider study: There were acute and convalescent COVID-19 samples, and they came from the United States, Italy and Spain.

This CDR3 has 15 amino acids. Germline trimming cut 0 bases from V and 6 bases from J; bases unmatched to any gene: 5. The germline V gene encodes CDR1 MGHRA and CDR2 YSYEKL. Authors' data handling: How many nucleated cells were present was estimated from reference gene primer amplification. This table comes from immunoSEQ multiplex PCR, and its TCRdb copy is limited to in-frame clones, with some not included. V and J calls plus clone size are reproduced from that table; the DNA served to infer D and trimming. The table shows approximately 170,000 clones, with around 83% occurring only once. The specimen was peripheral blood. This chain uses TRBV4-1 with TRBJ2-1, with 7 bases that match TRBD2. This clonotype was obtained from a woman in her sixties or seventies who had recovered from COVID-19. The CDR3 loop is CASSQDQREVNEQFF. The DNA of the CDR3 is TGCGCCAGCAGCCAAGACCAGCGGGAAGTCAATGAGCAGTTCTTC.